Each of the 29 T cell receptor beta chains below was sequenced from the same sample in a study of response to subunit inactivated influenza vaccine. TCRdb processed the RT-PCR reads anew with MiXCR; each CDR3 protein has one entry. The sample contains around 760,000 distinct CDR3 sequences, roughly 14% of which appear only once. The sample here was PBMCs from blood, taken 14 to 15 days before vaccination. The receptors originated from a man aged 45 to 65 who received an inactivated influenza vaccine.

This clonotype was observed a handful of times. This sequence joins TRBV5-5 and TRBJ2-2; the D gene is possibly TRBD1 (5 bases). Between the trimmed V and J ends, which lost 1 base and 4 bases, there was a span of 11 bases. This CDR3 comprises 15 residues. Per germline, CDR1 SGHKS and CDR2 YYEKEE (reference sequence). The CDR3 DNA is TGTGCCAGCAGCTTGTCCGCAGGGTTCACCGGGGAGCTGTTTTTT. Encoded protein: CASSLSAGFTGELFF.

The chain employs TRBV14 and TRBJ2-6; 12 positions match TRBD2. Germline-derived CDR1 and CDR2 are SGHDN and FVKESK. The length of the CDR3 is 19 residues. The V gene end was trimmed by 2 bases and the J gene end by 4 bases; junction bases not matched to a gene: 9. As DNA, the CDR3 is TGTGCCAGCAGCCAACTACGGACTAGCGGGATCTCCGGGGCCAACGTCCTGACTTTC. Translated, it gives CASSQLRTSGISGANVLTF.

The CDR3 is CASSPDWGLKETQYF. The CDR3 coding sequence is TGTGCCAGCAGCCCGGACTGGGGGCTTAAAGAGACCCAGTACTTC. The chain couples TRBV11-2 to TRBJ2-5, with TRBD1 as a possible D gene (6 bases). CDR1 is SGHAT, CDR2 FQNNGV, per germline. The V and J ends lost 5 bases and 3 bases respectively, with 16 bases between them. CDR3 length equals 15 residues.

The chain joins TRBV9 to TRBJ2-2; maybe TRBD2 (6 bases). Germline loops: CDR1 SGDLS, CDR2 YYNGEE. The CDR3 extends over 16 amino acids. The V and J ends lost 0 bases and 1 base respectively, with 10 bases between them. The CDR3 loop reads CASSVETRRNTGELFF. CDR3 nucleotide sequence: TGTGCCAGCAGCGTAGAGACTAGAAGGAACACCGGGGAGCTGTTTTTT.

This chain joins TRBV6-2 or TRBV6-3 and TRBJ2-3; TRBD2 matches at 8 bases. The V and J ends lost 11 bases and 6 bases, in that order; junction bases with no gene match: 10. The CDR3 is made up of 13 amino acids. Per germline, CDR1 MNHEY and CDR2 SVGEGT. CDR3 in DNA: TGTGCCGTATCGGGAGGGCCACTGGATACGCAGTATTTT. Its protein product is CAVSGGPLDTQYF.

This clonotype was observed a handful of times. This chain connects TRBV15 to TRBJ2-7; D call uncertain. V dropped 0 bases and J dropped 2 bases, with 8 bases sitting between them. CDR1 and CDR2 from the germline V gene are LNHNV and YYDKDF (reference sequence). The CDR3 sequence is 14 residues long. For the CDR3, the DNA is TGTGCCACCAGCAGAGATGTTCGTGCCTACGAGCAGTACTTC. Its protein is CATSRDVRAYEQYF.

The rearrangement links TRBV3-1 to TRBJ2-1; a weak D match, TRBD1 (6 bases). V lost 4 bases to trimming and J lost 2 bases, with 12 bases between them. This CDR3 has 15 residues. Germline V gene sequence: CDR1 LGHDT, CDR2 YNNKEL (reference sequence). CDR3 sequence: CASSRPGQAYNEQFF. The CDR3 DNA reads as TGTGCCAGCAGCCGACCGGGACAAGCCTACAATGAGCAGTTCTTC.

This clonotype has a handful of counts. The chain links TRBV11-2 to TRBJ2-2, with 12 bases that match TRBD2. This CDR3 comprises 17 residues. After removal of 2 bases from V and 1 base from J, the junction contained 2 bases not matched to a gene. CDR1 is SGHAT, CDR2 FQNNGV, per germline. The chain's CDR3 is CASSLRLAGVNTGELFF. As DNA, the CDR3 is TGTGCCAGCAGCTTACGACTAGCGGGGGTGAACACCGGGGAGCTGTTTTTT. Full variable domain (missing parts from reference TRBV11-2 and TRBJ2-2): EAGVAQSPRYKIIEKRQSVAFWCNPISGHATLYWYQQILGQGPKLLIQFQNNGVVDDSQLPKDRFSAERLKGVDSTLKIQPAKLEDSAVYLCASSLRLAGVNTGELFFGEGSRLTVL.

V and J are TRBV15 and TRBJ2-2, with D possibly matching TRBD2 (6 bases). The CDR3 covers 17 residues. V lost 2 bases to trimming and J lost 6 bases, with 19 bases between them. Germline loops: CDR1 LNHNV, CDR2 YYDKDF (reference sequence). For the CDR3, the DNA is TGTGCCACCAGCAGAAAGCCGGCGGGGCGCGTCCCCGGGGAGCTGTTTTTT. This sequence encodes CATSRKPAGRVPGELFF.

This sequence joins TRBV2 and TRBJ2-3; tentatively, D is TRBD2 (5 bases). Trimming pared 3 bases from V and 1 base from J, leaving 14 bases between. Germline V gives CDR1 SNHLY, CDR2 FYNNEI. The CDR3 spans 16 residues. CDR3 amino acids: CASSEWLAGGTDTQYF. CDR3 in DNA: TGTGCCAGCAGTGAGTGGCTAGCCGGGGGCACAGATACGCAGTATTTT.

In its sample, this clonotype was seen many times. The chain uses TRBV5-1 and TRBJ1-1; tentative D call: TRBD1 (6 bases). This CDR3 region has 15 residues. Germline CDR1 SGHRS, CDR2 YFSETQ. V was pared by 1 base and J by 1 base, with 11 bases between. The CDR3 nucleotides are TGCGCCAGCAGCTTGAGTCAGGGGCCGAACACTGAAGCTTTCTTT. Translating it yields CASSLSQGPNTEAFF.

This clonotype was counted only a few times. CDR3 loop: CASRMGGGAQETQYF. The CDR3 DNA reads as TGTGCCAGCAGGATGGGCGGGGGGGCTCAAGAGACCCAGTACTTC. The chain is built from TRBV7-2 and TRBJ2-5; 9 bases agree with TRBD2. Germline CDR1 SGHTA, CDR2 FQGNSA. The CDR3 is 15 residues long. V lost 6 bases to trimming and J lost 2 bases; unmatched junction nucleotides: 7.

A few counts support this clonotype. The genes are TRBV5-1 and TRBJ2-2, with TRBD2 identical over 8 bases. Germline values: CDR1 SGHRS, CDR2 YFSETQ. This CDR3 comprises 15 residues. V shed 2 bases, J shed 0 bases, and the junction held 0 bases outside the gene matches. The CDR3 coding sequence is TGCGCCAGCAGCTTTAGCGGGACGAACACCGGGGAGCTGTTTTTT. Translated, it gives CASSFSGTNTGELFF.

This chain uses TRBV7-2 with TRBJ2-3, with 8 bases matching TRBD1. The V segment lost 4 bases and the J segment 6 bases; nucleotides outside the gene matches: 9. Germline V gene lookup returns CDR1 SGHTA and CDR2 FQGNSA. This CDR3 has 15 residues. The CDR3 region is CASSSSRGRLDTQYF. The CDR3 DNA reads TGTGCCAGCAGCTCGTCCAGGGGGCGGCTGGATACGCAGTATTTT.

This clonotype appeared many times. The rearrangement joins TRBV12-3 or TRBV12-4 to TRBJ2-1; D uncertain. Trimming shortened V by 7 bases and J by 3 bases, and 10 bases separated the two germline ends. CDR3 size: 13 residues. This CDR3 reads CASTTSRYNEQFF. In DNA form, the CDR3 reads TGTGCCAGCACCACCAGCCGCTACAATGAGCAGTTCTTC.

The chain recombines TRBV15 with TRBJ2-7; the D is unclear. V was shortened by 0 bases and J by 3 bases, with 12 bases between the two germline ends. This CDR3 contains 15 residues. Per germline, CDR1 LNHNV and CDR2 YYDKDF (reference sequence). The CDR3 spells CATSRDRGAVYEQYF. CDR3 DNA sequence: TGTGCCACCAGCAGAGATCGAGGCGCGGTCTACGAGCAGTACTTC.

The CDR3 sequence is CASSLLTARTAFF. CDR3 nucleotides: TGTGCCAGCAGCTTACTGACGGCCCGTACAGCTTTCTTT. The chain carries TRBV13 and TRBJ1-1; no reliable D call. The CDR3 is 13 amino acids. CDR1 and CDR2 from the germline V gene are PRHDT and FYEKMQ (reference sequence). The V end lost 2 bases, the J end lost 10 bases, and 14 bases lay between the germline ends.

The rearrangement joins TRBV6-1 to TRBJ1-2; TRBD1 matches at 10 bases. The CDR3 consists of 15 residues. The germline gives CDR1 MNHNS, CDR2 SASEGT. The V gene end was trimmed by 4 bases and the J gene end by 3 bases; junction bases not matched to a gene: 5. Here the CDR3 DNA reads TGTGCCAGCAGTGTCGACAGGGGGCCTTACTATGGCTACACCTTC. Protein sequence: CASSVDRGPYYGYTF.

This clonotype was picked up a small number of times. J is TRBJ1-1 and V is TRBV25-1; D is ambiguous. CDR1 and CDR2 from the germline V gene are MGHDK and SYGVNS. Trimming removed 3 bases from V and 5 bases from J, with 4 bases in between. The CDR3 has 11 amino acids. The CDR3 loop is CASSEWTEAFF. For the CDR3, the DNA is TGTGCCAGCAGTGAGTGGACTGAAGCTTTCTTT. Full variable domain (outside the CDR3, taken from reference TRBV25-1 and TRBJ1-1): EADIYQTPRYLVIGTGKKITLECSQTMGHDKMYWYQQDPGMELHLIHYSYGVNSTEKGDLSSESTVSRIRTEHFPLTLESARPSHTSQYLCASSEWTEAFFGQGTRLTVV.

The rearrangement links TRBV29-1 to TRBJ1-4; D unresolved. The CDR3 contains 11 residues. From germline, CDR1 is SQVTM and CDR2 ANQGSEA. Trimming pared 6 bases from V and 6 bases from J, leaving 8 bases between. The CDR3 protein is CSVGGYEKLFF. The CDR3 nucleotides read TGCAGCGTGGGTGGTTATGAAAAACTGTTTTTT.

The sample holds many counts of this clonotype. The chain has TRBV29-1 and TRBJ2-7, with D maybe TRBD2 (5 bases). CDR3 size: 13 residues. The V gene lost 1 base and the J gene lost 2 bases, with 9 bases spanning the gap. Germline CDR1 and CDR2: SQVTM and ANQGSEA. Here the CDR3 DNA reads TGCAGCGTTGAAGGGACTGAAACCTACGAGCAGTACTTC. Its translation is CSVEGTETYEQYF.

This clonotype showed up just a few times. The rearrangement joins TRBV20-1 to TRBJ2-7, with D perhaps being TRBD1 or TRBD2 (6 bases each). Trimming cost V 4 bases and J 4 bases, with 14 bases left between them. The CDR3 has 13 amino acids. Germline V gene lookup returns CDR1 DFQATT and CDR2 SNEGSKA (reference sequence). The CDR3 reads CSAIPGGGYEQYF. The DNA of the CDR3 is TGCAGTGCTATCCCCGGAGGGGGATACGAGCAGTACTTC.

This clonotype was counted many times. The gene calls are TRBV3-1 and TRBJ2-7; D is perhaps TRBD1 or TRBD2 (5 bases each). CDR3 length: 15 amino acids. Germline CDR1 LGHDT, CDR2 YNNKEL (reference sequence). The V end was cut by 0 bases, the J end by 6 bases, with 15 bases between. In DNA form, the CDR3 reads TGTGCCAGCAGCCAAGATGCAATTAAGGGGAGCGAGCAGTACTTC. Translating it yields CASSQDAIKGSEQYF.

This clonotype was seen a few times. CDR3 loop: CASSQFSVTEQYF. The DNA of the CDR3 is TGTGCCAGCAGCCAGTTTAGCGTTACCGAGCAGTACTTC. V is TRBV7-3 and J is TRBJ2-7, with a weak D call TRBD2 (5 bases). V gave up 5 bases and J gave up 6 bases, with 14 bases separating them. CDR3 length: 13 residues. Looked up from germline, CDR1 is SGHTA and CDR2 is FQGTGA.

The CDR3 nucleotides are TGTGCCAGCAGTGTCGGGGCCCCCGGGGAGCTGTTTTTT. Translated, it gives CASSVGAPGELFF. The chain employs TRBV28 and TRBJ2-2; D tentatively fits TRBD1 or TRBD2 (5 bases each). Deletions cut 5 bases from V and 6 bases from J, with 10 bases between. Per the germline V gene, CDR1 is MDHEN and CDR2 is SYDVKM. The CDR3 totals 13 residues.

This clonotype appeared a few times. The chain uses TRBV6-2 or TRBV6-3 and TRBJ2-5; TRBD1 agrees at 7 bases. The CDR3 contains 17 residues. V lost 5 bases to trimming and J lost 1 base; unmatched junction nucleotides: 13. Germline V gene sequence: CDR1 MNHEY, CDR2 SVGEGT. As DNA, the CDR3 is TGTGCCAGCAGTGCAACCCCCGGGACAGCAATCCAAGAGACCCAGTACTTC. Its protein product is CASSATPGTAIQETQYF.

CDR3 protein: CASREAGAPTDTQYF. Written as DNA, the CDR3 is TGTGCCAGCCGGGAAGCGGGGGCCCCCACAGATACGCAGTATTTT. The genes are TRBV12-3 or TRBV12-4 and TRBJ2-3; TRBD2 matches at 8 bases. The CDR3 is 15 residues long. Trimming cost V 8 bases and J 2 bases; bases outside gene matches: 9.

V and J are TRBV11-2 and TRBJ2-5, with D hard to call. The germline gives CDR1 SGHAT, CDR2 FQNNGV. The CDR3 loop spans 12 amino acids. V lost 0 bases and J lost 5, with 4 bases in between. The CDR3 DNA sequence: TGTGCCAGCAGCTTAGATTATGAGACCCAGTACTTC. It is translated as CASSLDYETQYF.

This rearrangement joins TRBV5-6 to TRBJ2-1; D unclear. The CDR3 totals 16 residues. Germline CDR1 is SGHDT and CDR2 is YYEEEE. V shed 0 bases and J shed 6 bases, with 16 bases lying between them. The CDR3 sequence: CASSLATHRNANEQFF. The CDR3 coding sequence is TGTGCCAGCAGCTTGGCGACTCACCGGAACGCCAATGAGCAGTTCTTC.